This TCR beta chain was recorded in a study of blood T cell repertoires in COVID-19. Study as a whole: Symptom resolution, clearance, or two negative PCRs marked donors in Cohort 3 as recovered. The analysed material was cDNA or gDNA that came from T cells, B-cell-depleted T cells, or PBMCs.

V lost 2 bases and J lost 5, with 7 bases in between. The CDR3 runs to 13 residues. Per germline, CDR1 SGHVS and CDR2 FQNEAQ. Participants were aged about 18 to 100 years, lived in about two dozen US areas, and enrolled virtually. The study assigned cohorts using participant-reported clinical history. Data came from immunoSEQ multiplex PCR; TCRdb stores just in-frame clones and leaves some out. Counted here are over 200,000 clones, 86% occurring once; the ten biggest clones make up 3% to 3.5%. V and J are TRBV7-8 and TRBJ1-5; D not certain. The receptor comes from a woman aged 50 to 60 in a cohort exposed to, infected with or recovered from COVID-19 (not recorded which). The sequenced sample was PBMCs or T cells enriched from blood (not recorded which). CDR3 residues: CASSLTRDQPQHF. The CDR3 region has the DNA TGTGCCAGCAGCTTAACGAGAGATCAGCCCCAGCATTTT.